These T cell receptor beta chains were read from a single sample in a study of identical twins. TCRdb fed the 5' RACE reads into MiXCR, producing one record per CDR3 protein. The sample shows a few hundred thousand distinct CDR3 sequences, roughly 18% of them seen only once. Sequenced sample: naive T cells sorted from blood. The receptors derive from a man aged 45-60 years in good health. CDR3s include the opening cysteine and the closing phenylalanine or tryptophan. Each record gives: V gene, clone size, J gene, D gene, CDR3 protein, CDR3 DNA. A D gene is named only where the DNA matches it firmly. Only some rows state a clone size, as once, few, many or a class for expanded clones.

>TRBV20-1|few|TRBJ2-5|NA
CSAPPGPSETQYF
TGCAGTGCCCCCCCCGGCCCTTCGGAGACCCAGTACTTC
>TRBV18|few|TRBJ2-7|TRBD1
CASSPGQGLYEQYF
TGTGCCAGCTCACCCGGACAGGGACTCTACGAGCAGTACTTC
>TRBV12-3/TRBV12-4|many|TRBJ2-7|NA
CASSRGQRGNEQYF
TGTGCCAGCAGTCGGGGACAGCGGGGGAACGAGCAGTACTTC
>TRBV11-2|NA|TRBJ2-1|NA
CASSSIKLTSYNEQFF
TGTGCCAGCAGCTCTATTAAGCTGACCTCCTACAATGAGCAGTTCTTC
>TRBV27|many|TRBJ2-3|TRBD1
CASSSAGTGTDTQYF
TGTGCCAGCAGTTCCGCCGGGACAGGCACAGATACGCAGTATTTT
>TRBV5-1|few|TRBJ2-5|TRBD2
CASSAGLARETQYF
TGCGCCAGCAGCGCCGGACTAGCTAGGGAGACCCAGTACTTC
>TRBV2|few|TRBJ2-7|NA
CASSPTWATGMGRTNEQYF
TGTGCCAGCAGTCCAACCTGGGCGACGGGGATGGGACGGACAAACGAGCAGTACTTC
>TRBV5-6|NA|TRBJ2-3|NA
CASSLVQPGTDTQYF
TGTGCCAGCAGCTTGGTCCAGCCAGGAACAGATACGCAGTATTTT
>TRBV20-1|few|TRBJ2-2|NA
CSAGPRDTGELFF
TGCAGTGCTGGACCCAGGGACACCGGGGAGCTGTTTTTT
>TRBV10-3|many|TRBJ2-1|TRBD2
CAISGGTSEINEQFF
TGTGCCATCAGTGGGGGGACTAGCGAAATCAATGAGCAGTTCTTC
>TRBV18|NA|TRBJ2-7|NA
CASFRVVYEQYF
TGTGCCAGCTTCAGGGTAGTCTACGAGCAGTACTTC
>TRBV5-1|NA|TRBJ2-1|TRBD2
CASSFRAGRADEQFF
TGCGCCAGCAGCTTCCGTGCCGGGAGGGCGGATGAGCAGTTCTTC
>TRBV20-1|few|TRBJ2-5|TRBD2
CSAEKDVAGEETQYF
TGCAGTGCTGAAAAAGATGTAGCGGGAGAAGAGACCCAGTACTTC
>TRBV6-2/TRBV6-3|many|TRBJ1-2|NA
CASSYSGRMGPHYGYTF
TGTGCCAGCAGTTACTCGGGGCGGATGGGGCCTCACTATGGCTACACCTTC
>TRBV5-6|many|TRBJ2-1|NA
CASSFSGLSYNEQFF
TGTGCCAGCAGCTTTAGCGGACTTTCCTACAATGAGCAGTTCTTC
>TRBV4-1|NA|TRBJ1-3|NA
CASSQEPSIGGNTIYF
TGCGCCAGCAGCCAAGAACCTTCCATCGGTGGAAACACCATATATTTT
>TRBV4-3|many|TRBJ2-7|TRBD1
CASSQEFDRGQSEQYF
TGCGCCAGCAGCCAAGAGTTTGACAGGGGGCAAAGCGAGCAGTACTTC
>TRBV6-2/TRBV6-3|many|TRBJ2-2|NA
CASSTIQGISGELFF
TGTGCCAGCAGTACGATACAGGGAATATCCGGGGAGCTGTTTTTT
>TRBV13|NA|TRBJ2-1|TRBD2
CASSPVLAGVNEQFF
TGTGCCAGCAGTCCGGTCCTAGCGGGAGTAAATGAGCAGTTCTTC
>TRBV19|NA|TRBJ2-5|NA
CASTNLPGGETQYF
TGTGCCAGTACCAATCTCCCCGGCGGGGAGACCCAGTACTTC
>TRBV10-3|NA|TRBJ2-3|TRBD2
CATSGTPGETDTQYF
TGTGCCACCAGCGGGACCCCAGGTGAAACAGATACGCAGTATTTT
>TRBV20-1|NA|TRBJ2-1|TRBD2
CSARTGGPSYNEQFF
TGCAGTGCTAGGACGGGAGGGCCTTCCTACAATGAGCAGTTCTTC
>TRBV20-1|few|TRBJ2-1|NA
CSARDPSSVLEQFF
TGCAGTGCTAGAGATCCCTCTTCTGTCCTTGAGCAGTTCTTC
>TRBV20-1|NA|TRBJ1-2|TRBD1
CSAKGAGFGYGYTF
TGCAGTGCTAAGGGGGCAGGGTTCGGCTATGGCTACACCTTC
>TRBV5-1|many|TRBJ2-7|TRBD2
CASSSVSGGTYEQYF
TGCGCCAGCAGCTCCGTCAGCGGGGGGACCTACGAGCAGTACTTC
>TRBV20-1|many|TRBJ2-1|NA
CSAPGTFSSSYNEQFF
TGCAGTGCGCCCGGGACCTTTAGTAGCTCCTACAATGAGCAGTTCTTC
>TRBV10-3|few|TRBJ1-6|NA
CAISSGGNSPLHF
TGTGCCATCAGTTCCGGAGGTAATTCACCCCTCCACTTT
>TRBV20-1|few|TRBJ2-1|NA
CSARDGGKYNEQFF
TGCAGTGCTAGAGATGGGGGGAAATACAATGAGCAGTTCTTC
>TRBV10-3|few|TRBJ2-1|TRBD1
CAISGDRGAYNEQFF
TGTGCCATCAGTGGGGACAGGGGAGCCTACAATGAGCAGTTCTTC
>TRBV5-1|NA|TRBJ2-3|TRBD2
CASQEWLAGGKDTQYF
TGCGCCAGCCAGGAGTGGCTAGCGGGAGGGAAAGATACGCAGTATTTT
>TRBV12-3/TRBV12-4|few|TRBJ2-1|NA
CASSFTGNNEQFF
TGTGCCAGCAGTTTCACCGGGAACAATGAGCAGTTCTTC
>TRBV6-1|many|TRBJ2-3|NA
CASSDHGRAADTQYF
TGTGCCAGCAGTGATCACGGGAGAGCCGCAGATACGCAGTATTTT
>TRBV5-6|many|TRBJ1-3|NA
CASSLETVFSGNTIYF
TGTGCCAGCAGCTTGGAGACGGTCTTCTCTGGAAACACCATATATTTT
>TRBV6-1|NA|TRBJ2-5|TRBD2
CASTSRGGTGETQYF
TGTGCCAGCACCAGCCGGGGGGGAACTGGGGAGACCCAGTACTTC
>TRBV27|NA|TRBJ2-1|TRBD2
CASSLYGGVARNEQFF
TGTGCCAGCAGCCTGTATGGGGGGGTGGCCCGCAATGAGCAGTTCTTC
>TRBV20-1|NA|TRBJ2-1|NA
CSASWVHGEQFF
TGCAGTGCTAGCTGGGTACATGGTGAGCAGTTCTTC
>TRBV5-1|NA|TRBJ2-1|TRBD1
CASSLRQGGADEQFF
TGCGCCAGCAGCTTGAGACAGGGTGGGGCTGATGAGCAGTTCTTC
>TRBV4-2|many|TRBJ1-1|NA
CASSQDRQNTEAFF
TGTGCCAGCAGCCAAGATAGACAGAACACTGAAGCTTTCTTT
>TRBV29-1|NA|TRBJ1-2|NA
CSVKQGAGYGYTF
TGCAGCGTTAAACAGGGTGCTGGCTATGGCTACACCTTC
>TRBV20-1|many|TRBJ1-2|NA
CSASAGGRYGYTF
TGCAGTGCTAGTGCGGGGGGGAGGTATGGCTACACCTTC
>TRBV3-1|few|TRBJ2-1|TRBD1
CASSQNRGNYNEQFF
TGTGCCAGCAGCCAAAACAGGGGGAACTACAATGAGCAGTTCTTC
>TRBV18|many|TRBJ2-7|NA
CASSPRSGTPSYEQYF
TGTGCCAGCTCACCAAGGTCGGGTACACCTTCCTACGAGCAGTACTTC
>TRBV18|few|TRBJ2-1|NA
CASSPPVNTVYNEQFF
TGTGCCAGCTCACCACCGGTTAATACGGTTTACAATGAGCAGTTCTTC
>TRBV5-1|many|TRBJ2-4|TRBD2
CASSPLLRGVGAKNIQYF
TGCGCCAGCAGCCCTCTCCTCCGGGGGGTTGGGGCCAAAAACATTCAGTACTTC
>TRBV7-8|NA|TRBJ1-2|NA
CASSLLRTDHYGYTF
TGTGCCAGCAGCTTACTCCGGACAGATCACTATGGCTACACCTTC
>TRBV14|NA|TRBJ1-6|NA
CASSHPGGGSYNSPLHF
TGTGCCAGCAGCCATCCCGGGGGCGGCTCCTATAATTCACCCCTCCACTTT
>TRBV20-1|NA|TRBJ2-5|NA
CGGGRGRQETQYF
TGCGGGGGGGGGCGAGGGCGCCAAGAGACCCAGTACTTC
>TRBV29-1|many|TRBJ1-1|NA
CSVAPVGEAFF
TGCAGCGTCGCTCCCGTCGGTGAAGCTTTCTTT
>TRBV9|few|TRBJ2-6|NA
CASTHSISGANVLTF
TGTGCCAGCACCCACAGCATCTCTGGGGCCAACGTCCTGACTTTC
>TRBV27|NA|TRBJ1-5|NA
CASSLSPGTEEPQHF
TGTGCCAGCAGTTTATCGCCCGGGACGGAAGAGCCCCAGCATTTT
>TRBV18|few|TRBJ1-2|NA
CASSPSYGYTF
TGTGCCAGCTCCCCGTCCTATGGCTACACCTTC